This TCR beta chain emerged from a study of blood T cell repertoires in COVID-19. This clone appeared once. The CDR3 covers 15 residues. The junction had 5 bases not matched to a gene; V was cut back by 4 bases and J by 5 bases. Germline CDR1 and CDR2: SGHDT and YYEEEE. TCRdb keeps only in-frame clones here, not all; method: immunoSEQ multiplex PCR. This table has over 150,000 clones, 80% to 90% appearing once. This clonotype originated in a woman older than 75 with acute or convalescent COVID-19. The sequencing input was peripheral blood. The chain couples TRBV5-6 to TRBJ2-5; TRBD2 matches 13 bases. The CDR3 is CASSRLAGGQETQYF. The CDR3 DNA reads TGTGCCAGCAGCAGACTAGCGGGAGGACAGGAGACCCAGTACTTC. The variable domain in full, with the rest retrieved from reference TRBV5-6 and TRBJ2-5, is DAGVTQSPTHLIKTRGQQVTLRCSPKSGHDTVSWYQQALGQGPQFIFQYYEEEERQRGNFPDRFSGHQFPNYSSELNVNALLLGDSALYLCASSRLAGGQETQYFGPGTRLLVL.